A selection of T cell receptor beta chains follows, all from one sample in a study of OX40 agonist ivuxolimab in advanced cancers. Sequencing was performed with immunoSEQ multiplex PCR; in TCRdb, only in-frame clones are kept and a portion is missing. The sample lists some 80,000 clones, about nine tenths occurring once. The sample in question was CD4+ or CD8+ T cells sorted from blood, obtained in a trial of the OX40 agonist ivuxolimab. These receptors originate from an adult with an advanced solid tumor such as melanoma, head and neck, liver or kidney cancer. CDR3s include the opening cysteine and the closing phenylalanine or tryptophan. A D gene is named only where the DNA matches it firmly. A clone size is listed for some rows: how often the clone was seen (once, few, many), or a class if it is expanded.

v_call: TRBV6-1; d_call: .; j_call: TRBJ1-2; clone_size: .; cdr3_aa: CASSEPRSWAYGYTF; cdr3_nt: TGTGCCAGCAGTGAACCCCGGTCATGGGCCTATGGCTACACCTTC
v_call: TRBV5-1; d_call: .; j_call: TRBJ2-1; clone_size: .; cdr3_aa: CASSSTGTVVANEQFF; cdr3_nt: TGCGCCAGCAGCTCCACCGGGACCGTAGTTGCGAATGAGCAGTTCTTC
v_call: TRBV10-3; d_call: TRBD1; j_call: TRBJ1-5; clone_size: .; cdr3_aa: CAIRGQGDQPQHF; cdr3_nt: TGTGCCATCAGAGGACAGGGAGATCAGCCCCAGCATTTT
v_call: TRBV7-9; d_call: TRBD2; j_call: TRBJ2-7; clone_size: .; cdr3_aa: CASSEGWTSGIYEQYF; cdr3_nt: TGTGCCAGCAGCGAAGGCTGGACTAGCGGAATCTACGAGCAGTACTTC
v_call: TRBV27; d_call: TRBD2; j_call: TRBJ2-3; clone_size: .; cdr3_aa: CASKRKGGRRTDTQYF; cdr3_nt: TGTGCCAGCAAAAGAAAGGGCGGGAGGCGCACAGATACGCAGTATTTT
v_call: TRBV19; d_call: .; j_call: TRBJ1-2; clone_size: .; cdr3_aa: CASSLQDRIYGYTF; cdr3_nt: TGTGCCAGTAGTCTCCAGGACAGAATCTATGGCTACACCTTC
v_call: TRBV6-1; d_call: .; j_call: TRBJ1-1; clone_size: .; cdr3_aa: CASRFGGMNTEAFF; cdr3_nt: TGTGCCAGCAGATTCGGGGGCATGAACACTGAAGCTTTCTTT
v_call: TRBV29-1; d_call: TRBD2; j_call: TRBJ2-3; clone_size: .; cdr3_aa: CSVGLAGGDTQYF; cdr3_nt: TGCAGCGTTGGACTAGCGGGAGGGGATACGCAGTATTTT
v_call: TRBV6-1; d_call: .; j_call: TRBJ1-6; clone_size: once; cdr3_aa: CATGRGWPLHF; cdr3_nt: TGTGCCACCGGTAGGGGCTGGCCCCTCCACTTT
v_call: TRBV4-2; d_call: .; j_call: TRBJ1-2; clone_size: few; cdr3_aa: CASSQAGGTHGYTF; cdr3_nt: TGTGCCAGCAGCCAAGCCGGGGGGACTCATGGCTACACCTTC
v_call: TRBV28; d_call: .; j_call: TRBJ1-4; clone_size: .; cdr3_aa: CASSSIGLREKLFF; cdr3_nt: TGTGCCAGCAGTTCCATAGGGCTTCGTGAAAAACTGTTTTTT
v_call: TRBV5-4; d_call: TRBD1; j_call: TRBJ2-5; clone_size: .; cdr3_aa: CASSLSLDRQETQYF; cdr3_nt: TGTGCCAGCAGCTTGAGCCTGGACAGGCAAGAGACCCAGTACTTC
v_call: TRBV7-9; d_call: TRBD1; j_call: TRBJ1-2; clone_size: .; cdr3_aa: CASSPGTGSYGYTF; cdr3_nt: TGTGCCAGCAGCCCCGGGACAGGTTCCTATGGCTACACCTTC
v_call: TRBV5-3; d_call: .; j_call: TRBJ1-5; clone_size: .; cdr3_aa: CARSLGGRDSACSNQPQHF; cdr3_nt: TGTGCCAGAAGCTTGGGAGGGCGAGACTCCGCTTGTAGCAATCAGCCCCAGCATTTT
v_call: TRBV28; d_call: .; j_call: TRBJ1-2; clone_size: .; cdr3_aa: CASSISRRNYGYTF; cdr3_nt: TGTGCCAGCAGTATCTCCCGGAGGAACTATGGCTACACCTTC
v_call: TRBV9; d_call: TRBD2; j_call: TRBJ2-3; clone_size: .; cdr3_aa: CASSVVTSGVRDTQYF; cdr3_nt: TGTGCCAGCAGCGTAGTTACTAGCGGGGTGAGAGATACGCAGTATTTT
v_call: TRBV4-3; d_call: TRBD1; j_call: TRBJ1-2; clone_size: many; cdr3_aa: CASSLGQGGYTF; cdr3_nt: TGCGCCAGCAGCCTCGGACAGGGCGGCTACACCTTC
v_call: TRBV21-1; d_call: .; j_call: TRBJ2-7; clone_size: .; cdr3_aa: CASSSVPGNHEQYF; cdr3_nt: TGTGCCAGCAGCAGTGTTCCGGGAAACCACGAGCAGTACTTC
v_call: TRBV2; d_call: .; j_call: TRBJ1-2; clone_size: .; cdr3_aa: CASSEGGGYTF; cdr3_nt: TGTGCCAGCAGTGAGGGAGGGGGCTACACCTTC
v_call: TRBV2; d_call: TRBD1; j_call: TRBJ1-1; clone_size: .; cdr3_aa: CASRRDRENTEAFF; cdr3_nt: TGTGCCAGCAGGAGGGACAGGGAAAACACTGAAGCTTTCTTT
v_call: TRBV5-4; d_call: .; j_call: TRBJ1-3; clone_size: .; cdr3_aa: CASSLGRDGGKYF; cdr3_nt: TGTGCCAGCAGCTTGGGTCGGGACGGGGGAAAATATTTT
v_call: TRBV2; d_call: TRBD2; j_call: TRBJ2-1; clone_size: .; cdr3_aa: CASNPGLAGAYSYNEQFF; cdr3_nt: TGTGCCAGCAACCCGGGACTAGCGGGGGCTTACTCCTACAATGAGCAGTTCTTC
v_call: TRBV27; d_call: .; j_call: TRBJ1-5; clone_size: .; cdr3_aa: CASASQGSSNQPQHF; cdr3_nt: TGTGCCAGCGCCTCCCAGGGATCTAGCAATCAGCCCCAGCATTTT
v_call: TRBV9; d_call: TRBD2; j_call: TRBJ2-1; clone_size: .; cdr3_aa: CASSTSSGRGNEQFF; cdr3_nt: TGTGCCAGCAGCACTTCTAGCGGGAGGGGCAATGAGCAGTTCTTC
v_call: TRBV6-6; d_call: TRBD1; j_call: TRBJ2-3; clone_size: .; cdr3_aa: CASRTGGTDTQYF; cdr3_nt: TGTGCCAGCCGCACAGGGGGAACAGATACGCAGTATTTT
v_call: TRBV28; d_call: TRBD1; j_call: TRBJ1-2; clone_size: .; cdr3_aa: CASSPNRDSGGYTF; cdr3_nt: TGTGCCAGCAGCCCGAACCGGGACAGTGGTGGCTACACCTTC
v_call: TRBV7-2; d_call: TRBD1; j_call: TRBJ1-2; clone_size: .; cdr3_aa: CASSLKLMTGSFNYGYTF; cdr3_nt: TGTGCCAGCAGCCTAAAGCTAATGACAGGGTCATTTAACTATGGCTACACCTTC
v_call: TRBV28; d_call: .; j_call: TRBJ2-5; clone_size: few; cdr3_aa: CASKGQSVRETQYF; cdr3_nt: TGTGCCAGCAAGGGCCAGTCAGTGCGAGAGACCCAGTACTTC
v_call: TRBV7-6; d_call: .; j_call: TRBJ2-1; clone_size: .; cdr3_aa: CASSTYNEQFF; cdr3_nt: TGTGCCAGCAGTACCTACAATGAGCAGTTCTTC
v_call: TRBV7-9; d_call: TRBD1; j_call: TRBJ1-1; clone_size: .; cdr3_aa: CASSLGTGGVETEAFF; cdr3_nt: TGTGCCAGCAGCTTAGGGACAGGGGGCGTAGAGACTGAAGCTTTCTTT
v_call: TRBV5-1; d_call: TRBD1; j_call: TRBJ2-1; clone_size: .; cdr3_aa: CASRVERGLYNEQFF; cdr3_nt: TGCGCCAGCAGGGTTGAGAGGGGGCTATACAATGAGCAGTTCTTC
v_call: TRBV4-1; d_call: .; j_call: TRBJ1-3; clone_size: .; cdr3_aa: CASSQPGTGNTIYF; cdr3_nt: TGCGCCAGCAGCCAACCCGGGACTGGAAACACCATATATTTT
v_call: TRBV28; d_call: TRBD2; j_call: TRBJ2-1; clone_size: .; cdr3_aa: CATRTSGGSYNEQFF; cdr3_nt: TGTGCCACCAGAACTAGCGGGGGCTCCTACAATGAGCAGTTCTTC
v_call: TRBV6-5; d_call: .; j_call: TRBJ2-3; clone_size: .; cdr3_aa: CASSLDVHTQYF; cdr3_nt: TGTGCCAGCAGTCTGGACGTGCATACGCAGTATTTT
v_call: TRBV7-3; d_call: TRBD2; j_call: TRBJ2-3; clone_size: .; cdr3_aa: CASSLLAGGPGADTQYF; cdr3_nt: TGTGCCAGCAGCTTATTGGCGGGAGGGCCCGGAGCAGATACGCAGTATTTT
v_call: TRBV7-9; d_call: .; j_call: TRBJ1-2; clone_size: once; cdr3_aa: CASSLGRNYGYTF; cdr3_nt: TGTGCCAGCAGCTTGGGCCGGAACTATGGCTACACCTTC
v_call: TRBV28; d_call: .; j_call: TRBJ1-5; clone_size: .; cdr3_aa: CASSPPPTQPQHF; cdr3_nt: TGTGCCAGCAGCCCCCCCCCGACTCAGCCCCAGCATTTT
v_call: TRBV7-2; d_call: .; j_call: TRBJ2-7; clone_size: .; cdr3_aa: CASSGVLTYEQYF; cdr3_nt: TGTGCCAGCAGCGGGGTCCTTACTTACGAGCAGTACTTC
v_call: TRBV19; d_call: TRBD2; j_call: TRBJ2-1; clone_size: once; cdr3_aa: CASSMLKVLAGTYNEQFF; cdr3_nt: TGTGCCAGTAGTATGCTAAAGGTACTAGCGGGAACCTACAATGAGCAGTTCTTC
v_call: TRBV28; d_call: .; j_call: TRBJ1-2; clone_size: .; cdr3_aa: CASSPGGVRGYTF; cdr3_nt: TGTGCCAGCTCCCCCGGCGGAGTACGTGGCTACACCTTC
v_call: TRBV28; d_call: .; j_call: TRBJ1-3; clone_size: .; cdr3_aa: CASSILQALSGNTIYF; cdr3_nt: TGTGCCAGCAGTATACTGCAGGCCCTCTCTGGAAACACCATATATTTT
v_call: TRBV7-2; d_call: .; j_call: TRBJ2-5; clone_size: .; cdr3_aa: CASSLLARQETQYF; cdr3_nt: TGTGCCAGCAGCCTTCTAGCGCGACAAGAGACCCAGTACTTC